Only a few counts were recorded for the clone carrying this TCR beta chain. Its target is not known. With listed TCR primers and previously described methods, bulk TCR libraries were prepared. Via MiXCR, TCRdb re-called the PCR reads, giving one row per CDR3 protein. The sample contains just under 650,000 distinct CDR3 sequences, less than 20% of which appear only once. These data are taken from a study of molecular identifiers for immune sequencing clone quantification. The study's findings and limits: Barcode sharing among identical TCR molecules could make large clones appear smaller.

Libraries from naive CD8 cells were generated from 20,000 to 1,000,000 sorted cells (with 10%, 30% or 50% RNA). Trimming took 2 bases from V and 4 from J, leaving 8 bases between them. The V gene's germline CDR1 is MNHEY and CDR2 SVGEGT. The CDR3 extends over 13 amino acids. V gene TRBV6-2 or TRBV6-3 combines with J gene TRBJ1-2; D gene ambiguous. The specimen was naive CD8+ T cells from blood, with Jurkat cell RNA spiked in. Regarding subset: FACS-sorted CD8+CD4-CCR7+CD45RA+ naive T cells. The receptor was isolated from a human donor in good health. Some libraries in this study had Jurkat cell RNA spiked in. The CDR3 DNA reads TGTGCCAGCAGTTACCGACTGAGCTATGGCTACACCTTC. It encodes CASSYRLSYGYTF.